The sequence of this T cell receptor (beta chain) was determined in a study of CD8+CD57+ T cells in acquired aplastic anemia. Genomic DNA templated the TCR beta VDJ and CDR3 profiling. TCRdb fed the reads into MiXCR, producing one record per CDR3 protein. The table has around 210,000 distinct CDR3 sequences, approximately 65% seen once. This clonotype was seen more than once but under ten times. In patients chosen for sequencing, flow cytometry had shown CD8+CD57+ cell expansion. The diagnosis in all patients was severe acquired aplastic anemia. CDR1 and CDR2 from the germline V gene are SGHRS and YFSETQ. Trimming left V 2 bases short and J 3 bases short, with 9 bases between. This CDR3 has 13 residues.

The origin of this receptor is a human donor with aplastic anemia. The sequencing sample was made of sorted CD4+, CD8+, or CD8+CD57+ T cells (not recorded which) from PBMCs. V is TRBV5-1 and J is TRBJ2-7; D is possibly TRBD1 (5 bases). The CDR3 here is CASSFSTDYEQYF. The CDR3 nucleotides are TGCGCCAGCAGCTTCTCGACAGACTACGAGCAGTACTTC.